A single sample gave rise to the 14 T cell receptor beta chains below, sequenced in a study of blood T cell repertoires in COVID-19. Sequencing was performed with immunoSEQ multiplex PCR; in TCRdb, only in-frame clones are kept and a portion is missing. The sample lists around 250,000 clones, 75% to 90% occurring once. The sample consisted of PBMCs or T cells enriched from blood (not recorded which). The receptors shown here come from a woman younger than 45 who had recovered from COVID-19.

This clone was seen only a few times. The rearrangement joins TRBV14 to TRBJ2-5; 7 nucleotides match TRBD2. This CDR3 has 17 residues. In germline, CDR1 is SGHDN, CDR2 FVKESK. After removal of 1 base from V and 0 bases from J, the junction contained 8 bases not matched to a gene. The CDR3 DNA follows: TGTGCCAGCAGCCAAGTAATCCCCACTAGCGACCAAGAGACCCAGTACTTC. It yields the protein CASSQVIPTSDQETQYF.

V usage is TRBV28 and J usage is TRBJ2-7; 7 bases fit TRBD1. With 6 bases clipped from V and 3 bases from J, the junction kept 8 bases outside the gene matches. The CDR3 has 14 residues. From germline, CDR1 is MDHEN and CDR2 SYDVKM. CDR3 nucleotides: TGTGCCAGCAGGACACAGGGGCCCGACTACGAGCAGTACTTC. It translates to CASRTQGPDYEQYF. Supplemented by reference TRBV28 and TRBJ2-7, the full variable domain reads DVKVTQSSRYLVKRTGEKVFLECVQDMDHENMFWYRQDPGLGLRLIYFSYDVKMKEKGDIPEGYSVSREKKERFSLILESASTNQTSMYLCASRTQGPDYEQYFGPGTRLTVT.

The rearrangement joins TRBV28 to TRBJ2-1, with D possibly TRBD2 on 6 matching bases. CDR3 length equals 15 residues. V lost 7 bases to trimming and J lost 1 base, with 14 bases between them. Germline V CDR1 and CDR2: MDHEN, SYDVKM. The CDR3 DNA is TGTGCCAGCAATCCCTGGCGGGATTCCTACAATGAGCAGTTCTTC. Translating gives CASNPWRDSYNEQFF.

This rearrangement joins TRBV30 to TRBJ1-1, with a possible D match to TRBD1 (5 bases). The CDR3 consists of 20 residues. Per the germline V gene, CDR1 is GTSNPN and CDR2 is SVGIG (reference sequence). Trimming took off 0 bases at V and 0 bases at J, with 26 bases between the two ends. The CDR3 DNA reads TGTGCCTGGAGTGTAAGGTCGGGGGGAATCAGGTGGTCCATGAACACTGAAGCTTTCTTT. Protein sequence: CAWSVRSGGIRWSMNTEAFF. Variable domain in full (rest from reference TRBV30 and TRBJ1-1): SQTIHQWPATLVQPVGSPLSLECTVEGTSNPNLYWYRQAAGRGLQLLFYSVGIGQISSEVPQNLSASRPQDRQFILSSKKLLLSDSGFYLCAWSVRSGGIRWSMNTEAFFGQGTRLTVV.

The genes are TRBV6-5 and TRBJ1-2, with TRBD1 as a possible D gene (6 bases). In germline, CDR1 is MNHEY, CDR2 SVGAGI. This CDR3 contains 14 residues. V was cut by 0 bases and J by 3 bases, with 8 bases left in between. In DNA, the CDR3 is TGTGCCAGCAGTTACTCAAGACAGGACTATGGCTACACCTTC. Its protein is CASSYSRQDYGYTF.

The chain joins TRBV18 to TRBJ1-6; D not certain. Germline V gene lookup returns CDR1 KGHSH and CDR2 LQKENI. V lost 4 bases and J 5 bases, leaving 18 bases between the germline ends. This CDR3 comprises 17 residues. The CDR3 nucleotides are TGTGCCAGCTCACAAAACCGGGGAGAGTTAAATAATTCACCCCTCCACTTT. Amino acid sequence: CASSQNRGELNNSPLHF.

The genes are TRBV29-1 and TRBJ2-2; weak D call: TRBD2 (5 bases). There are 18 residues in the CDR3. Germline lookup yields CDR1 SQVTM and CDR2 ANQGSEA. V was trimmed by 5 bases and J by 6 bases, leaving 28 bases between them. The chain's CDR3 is CSVLPYRESGDIAGELFF. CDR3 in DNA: TGCAGCGTTCTTCCTTACCGGGAATCCGGAGATATTGCCGGGGAGCTGTTTTTT.

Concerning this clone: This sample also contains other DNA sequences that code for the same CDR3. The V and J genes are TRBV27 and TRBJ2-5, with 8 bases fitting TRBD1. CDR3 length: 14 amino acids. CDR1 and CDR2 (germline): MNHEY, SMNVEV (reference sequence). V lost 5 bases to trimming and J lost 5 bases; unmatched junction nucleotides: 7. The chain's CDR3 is CASSIQGEGETQYF. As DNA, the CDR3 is TGTGCCAGCAGTATACAGGGGGAAGGGGAGACCCAGTACTTC.

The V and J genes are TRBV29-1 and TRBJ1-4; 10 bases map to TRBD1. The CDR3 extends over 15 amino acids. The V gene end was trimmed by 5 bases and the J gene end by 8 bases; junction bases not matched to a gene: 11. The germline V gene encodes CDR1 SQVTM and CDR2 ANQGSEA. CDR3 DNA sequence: TGCAGCGTTTCATACCGGGACAGGGGACGGGAAAAACTGTTTTTT. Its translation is CSVSYRDRGREKLFF.

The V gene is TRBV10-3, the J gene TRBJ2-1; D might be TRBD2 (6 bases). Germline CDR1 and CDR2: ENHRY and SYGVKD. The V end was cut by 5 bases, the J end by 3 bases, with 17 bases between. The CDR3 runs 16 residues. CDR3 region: CAISSRETSLYNEQFF. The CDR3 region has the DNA TGTGCCATCAGTTCTCGGGAGACTTCCCTCTACAATGAGCAGTTCTTC.

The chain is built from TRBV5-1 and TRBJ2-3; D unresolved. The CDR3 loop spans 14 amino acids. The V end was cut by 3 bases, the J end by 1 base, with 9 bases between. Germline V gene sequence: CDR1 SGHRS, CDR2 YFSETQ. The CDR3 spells CASSSPRGTDTQYF. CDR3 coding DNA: TGCGCCAGCAGCTCCCCCCGGGGCACAGATACGCAGTATTTT.

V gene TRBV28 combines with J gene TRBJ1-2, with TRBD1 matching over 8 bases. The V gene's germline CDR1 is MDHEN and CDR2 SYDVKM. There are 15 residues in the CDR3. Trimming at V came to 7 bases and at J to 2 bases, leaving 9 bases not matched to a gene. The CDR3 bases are TGTGCCAGCATCCCCGCAGGGGGCTCAAACTATGGCTACACCTTC. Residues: CASIPAGGSNYGYTF.

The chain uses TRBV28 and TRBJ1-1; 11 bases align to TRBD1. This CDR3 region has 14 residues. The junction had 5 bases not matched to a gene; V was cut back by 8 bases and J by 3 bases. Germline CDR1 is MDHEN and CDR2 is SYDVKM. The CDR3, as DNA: TGTGCCAGCTTTGGACAGGGGGCGCACACTGAAGCTTTCTTT. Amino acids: CASFGQGAHTEAFF.

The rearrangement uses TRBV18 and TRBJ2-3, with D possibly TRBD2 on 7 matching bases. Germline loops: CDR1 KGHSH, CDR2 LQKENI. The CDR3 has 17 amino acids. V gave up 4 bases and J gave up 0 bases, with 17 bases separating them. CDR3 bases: TGTGCCAGCTCACGACGACCGGGGGGCGCGAGCACAGATACGCAGTATTTT. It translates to CASSRRPGGASTDTQYF. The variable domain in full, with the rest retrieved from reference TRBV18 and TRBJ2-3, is NAGVMQNPRHLVRRRGQEARLRCSPMKGHSHVYWYRQLPEEGLKFMVYLQKENIIDESGMPKERFSAEFPKEGPSILRIQQVVRGDSAAYFCASSRRPGGASTDTQYFGPGTRLTVL.